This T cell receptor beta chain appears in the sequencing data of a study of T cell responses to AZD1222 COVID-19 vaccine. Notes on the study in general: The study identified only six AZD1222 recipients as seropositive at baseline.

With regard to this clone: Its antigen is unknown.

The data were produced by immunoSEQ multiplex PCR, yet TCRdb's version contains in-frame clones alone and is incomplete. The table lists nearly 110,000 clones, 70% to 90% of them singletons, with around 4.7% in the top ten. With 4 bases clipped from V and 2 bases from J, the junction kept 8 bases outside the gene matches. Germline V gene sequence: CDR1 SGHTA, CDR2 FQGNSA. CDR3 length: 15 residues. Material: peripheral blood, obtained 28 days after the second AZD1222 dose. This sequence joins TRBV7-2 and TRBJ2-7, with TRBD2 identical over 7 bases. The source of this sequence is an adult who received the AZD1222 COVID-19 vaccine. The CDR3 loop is CASSSIGGITYEQYF. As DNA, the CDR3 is TGTGCCAGCAGCTCTATCGGGGGGATCACCTACGAGCAGTACTTC. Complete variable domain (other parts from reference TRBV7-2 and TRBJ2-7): GAGVSQSPSNKVTEKGKDVELRCDPISGHTALYWYRQSLGQGLEFLIYFQGNSAPDKSGLPSDRFSAERTGGSVSTLTIQRTQQEDSAVYLCASSSIGGITYEQYFGPGTRLTVT.